This T cell receptor (beta chain) was retrieved from a study of control samples from healthy donors and cancer patients. Assay used: immunoSEQ multiplex PCR; TCRdb lists only in-frame clones, some missing. The table records approximately 150,000 clones, approximately 86% of them present only once. Trimming shortened V by 7 bases and J by 4 bases, and 8 bases separated the two germline ends. The CDR3 sequence is 12 residues long. CDR1 and CDR2 (germline): KGHDR, SFDVKD. This clone has more than one count but fewer than ten. The sample contains more than one DNA sequence encoding this CDR3. Sequencing used blood. This chain joins TRBV24-1 and TRBJ2-3, with D possibly matching TRBD1 (5 bases). The TCR comes from a man aged 18 to 35 in good health. Here the CDR3 reads CATSAGPDTQYF. DNA of the CDR3: TGTGCCACCAGCGCAGGGCCAGATACGCAGTATTTT.